The rows below give T cell receptor beta chains drawn from one sample of a study of beta chain features in type 1 diabetes. TCRdb's copy holds only in-frame clones and misses some; the assay was immunoSEQ multiplex PCR. The sample lists some 270,000 clones; about 14% were seen once. The sequenced material came from naive CD4+ T cells from blood. All receptors derive from a woman aged 40 to 55 in good health. The CDR3 runs from the conserved cysteine through the conserved F or W. Fields, in order: clone size, D gene, J gene, V gene, CDR3 DNA, CDR3 protein. D genes are given only for firm matches. The size of a clone is reported for some rows only, either as once, few or many, or as a class for expanded clones.

few | TRBD2 | TRBJ2-1 | TRBV5-1 | TGCGCCAGCAGCTTGGGGGAACCACTAGCGGGGGGCAATGAGCAGTTCTTC | CASSLGEPLAGGNEQFF
NA | TRBD1 | TRBJ1-4 | TRBV6-1 | TGTGCCAGCAGGGGGACAGGGAGAAGTGAAAAACTGTTTTTT | CASRGTGRSEKLFF
NA | NA | TRBJ2-7 | TRBV7-2 | TGTGCCAGCAGCTTGTCGGGGGGCTGGTACGAGCAGTACTTC | CASSLSGGWYEQYF
once | NA | TRBJ1-5 | TRBV7-8 | TGTGCCAGCAGCTTAGGTTTGCCGTTCTCAGGGAAGCCCCAGCATTTT | CASSLGLPFSGKPQHF
many | NA | TRBJ1-6 | TRBV14 | TGTGCCAGCAGCCGGTCATTGCACGGTGCACCCCTCCACTTT | CASSRSLHGAPLHF
NA | NA | TRBJ1-5 | TRBV12-5 | TGTGCTAGTGCCCCCCCAGGTAGCAATCAGCCCCAGCATTTT | CASAPPGSNQPQHF
NA | TRBD2 | TRBJ2-3 | TRBV7-2 | TGTGCCAGCCAAGCGGGGTCGGGCACAGATACGCAGTATTTT | CASQAGSGTDTQYF
NA | TRBD2 | TRBJ2-3 | TRBV4-1 | TGCGCCAGCAGCCAATCTAGCGGGGGGTCCACAGATACGCAGTATTTT | CASSQSSGGSTDTQYF
NA | NA | TRBJ2-3 | TRBV19 | TGTGCCAGTAGTCTCGGGGTACGCACAGATACGCAGTATTTT | CASSLGVRTDTQYF
NA | TRBD1 | TRBJ2-2 | TRBV19 | TGTGCCAGTAGTGACAGGGGCACCGGGGAGCTGTTTTTT | CASSDRGTGELFF
few | NA | TRBJ1-1 | TRBV5-4 | TGTGCCAGCAGCTTGTCCCCCGCAGTTTCAGACACTGAAGCTTTCTTT | CASSLSPAVSDTEAFF
NA | NA | TRBJ1-2 | TRBV6-5 | TGTGCCAGCAGTTACGTCGGGGTTGGCTACACCTTC | CASSYVGVGYTF
few | TRBD2 | TRBJ2-3 | TRBV29-1 | TGCAGCGGAACCCGGGACATGTTCTTAGCGGGGGCTTCCACAGATACGCAGTATTTT | CSGTRDMFLAGASTDTQYF
few | NA | TRBJ2-2 | TRBV18 | TGTGCCAGCTCACCCACCGACTCTCCGAACACCGGGGAGCTGTTTTTT | CASSPTDSPNTGELFF
few | NA | TRBJ2-1 | TRBV2 | TGTGCCAGCAGTGTACCACGGGGGAGCTCCTACAATGAGCAGTTCTTC | CASSVPRGSSYNEQFF
NA | NA | TRBJ2-4 | TRBV11-2 | TGTGCCAGCAGCGGGCTACAGGGCTCTCTGGCCAAAAACATTCAGTACTTC | CASSGLQGSLAKNIQYF
NA | TRBD2 | TRBJ2-7 | TRBV28 | TGTGCCAGCATTGAACCTCCCCCAGCGGGGGGGTCTAGCTCCTACGAGCAGTACTTC | CASIEPPPAGGSSSYEQYF
once | NA | TRBJ2-5 | TRBV7-6 | TGTGCCAGCAGCTTAGGCGCAGGGAAGGAGACCCAGTACTTC | CASSLGAGKETQYF
NA | NA | TRBJ2-7 | TRBV4-1 | TGCGCCAGTTCAGGGCAGAGCTACGAGCAGTACTTC | CASSGQSYEQYF
few | TRBD1 | TRBJ1-1 | TRBV6-5 | TGTGCCAGCAGTTTAACAGGGGTGACTGAAGCTTTCTTT | CASSLTGVTEAFF
NA | NA | TRBJ2-3 | TRBV7-6 | TGTGCCAGCCTTGACTGGAGAGATACGCAGTATTTT | CASLDWRDTQYF
NA | TRBD2 | TRBJ2-7 | TRBV4-1 | TGCGCCAGCAGCCGAGGATTTAGCGGGGGGGCCTACGAGCAGTACTTC | CASSRGFSGGAYEQYF
few | TRBD1 | TRBJ2-7 | TRBV7-2 | TGTGCCAGCAGCTTAAGGACAGGGGATACCTACGAGCAGTACTTC | CASSLRTGDTYEQYF
few | TRBD1 | TRBJ1-2 | TRBV7-9 | TGTGCCAGCAGCTCCGGGACAGAAGCCTTCCTTATCTATGGCTACACCTTC | CASSSGTEAFLIYGYTF
few | NA | TRBJ1-6 | TRBV18 | TGTGCCAGCTCACCGAACTCAGGGGAAGGTAATTCACCCCTCCACTTT | CASSPNSGEGNSPLHF
NA | NA | TRBJ1-5 | TRBV4-2 | TGTGCCAGCAGCCAAGGAGGGAATCCGAGCAATCAGCCCCAGCATTTT | CASSQGGNPSNQPQHF
NA | NA | TRBJ1-1 | TRBV27 | TGTGCCAGCAGGGGGGGAGTCCTGAACACTGAAGCTTTCTTT | CASRGGVLNTEAFF
NA | NA | TRBJ2-7 | TRBV5-4 | TGTGCCAGCAGCGACACCTTGGGGCAGTACTTC | CASSDTLGQYF
few | NA | TRBJ2-1 | TRBV7-8 | TGTGCCAGCAGCTTGAAACGGAGCTCCTACAATGAGCAGTTCTTC | CASSLKRSSYNEQFF
NA | TRBD2 | TRBJ2-3 | TRBV7-9 | TGTGCCAGCAGCCCAGCGGGGAATATCGGCACAGATACGCAGTATTTT | CASSPAGNIGTDTQYF
few | TRBD1 | TRBJ2-2 | TRBV4-1 | TGCGCCAGCAGCCAGACCCTTCCGGGGACAGGGGGCGTAGGGGAGCTGTTTTTT | CASSQTLPGTGGVGELFF
NA | TRBD2 | TRBJ2-3 | TRBV7-8 | TGTGCCAGCAGCTTACGGGGGAGGGAGGATACGCAGTATTTT | CASSLRGREDTQYF
few | NA | TRBJ1-5 | TRBV6-1 | TGTGCCAGCAGTGAAATAAGGGGGGGGGATCAGCCCCAGCATTTT | CASSEIRGGDQPQHF